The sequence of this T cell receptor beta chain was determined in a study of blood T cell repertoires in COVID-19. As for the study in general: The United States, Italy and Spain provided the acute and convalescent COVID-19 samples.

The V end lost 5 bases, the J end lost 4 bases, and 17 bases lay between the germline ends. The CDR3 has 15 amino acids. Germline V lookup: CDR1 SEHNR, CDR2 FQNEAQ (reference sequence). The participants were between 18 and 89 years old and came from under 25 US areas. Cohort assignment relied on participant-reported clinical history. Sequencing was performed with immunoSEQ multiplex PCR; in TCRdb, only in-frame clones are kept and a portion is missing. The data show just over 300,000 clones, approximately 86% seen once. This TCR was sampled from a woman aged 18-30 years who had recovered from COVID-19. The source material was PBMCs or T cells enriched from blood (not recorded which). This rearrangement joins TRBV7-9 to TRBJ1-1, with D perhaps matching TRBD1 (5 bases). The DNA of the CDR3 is TGTGCCAGCAGCAACTTTACGGGGGGGACCACTGAAGCTTTCTTT. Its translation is CASSNFTGGTTEAFF.